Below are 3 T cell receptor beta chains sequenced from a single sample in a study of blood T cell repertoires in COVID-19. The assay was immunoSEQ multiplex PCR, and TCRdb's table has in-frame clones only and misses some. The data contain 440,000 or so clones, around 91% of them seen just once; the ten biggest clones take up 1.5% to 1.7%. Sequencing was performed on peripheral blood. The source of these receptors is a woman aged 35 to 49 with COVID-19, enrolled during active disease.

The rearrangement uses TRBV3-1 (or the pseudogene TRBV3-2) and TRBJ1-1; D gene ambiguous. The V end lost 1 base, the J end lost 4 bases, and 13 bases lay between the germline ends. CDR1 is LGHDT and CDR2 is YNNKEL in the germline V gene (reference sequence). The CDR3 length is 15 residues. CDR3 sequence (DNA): TGTGCCAGCAGCCAAGGATTCGGGTTCGGCACTGAAGCTTTCTTT. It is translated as CASSQGFGFGTEAFF.

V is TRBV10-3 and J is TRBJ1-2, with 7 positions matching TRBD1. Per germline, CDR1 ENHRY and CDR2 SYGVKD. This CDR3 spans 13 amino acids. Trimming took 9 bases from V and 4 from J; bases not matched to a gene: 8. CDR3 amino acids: CAIDRDGGYGYTF. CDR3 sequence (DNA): TGTGCCATAGACAGGGATGGGGGCTATGGCTACACCTTC.

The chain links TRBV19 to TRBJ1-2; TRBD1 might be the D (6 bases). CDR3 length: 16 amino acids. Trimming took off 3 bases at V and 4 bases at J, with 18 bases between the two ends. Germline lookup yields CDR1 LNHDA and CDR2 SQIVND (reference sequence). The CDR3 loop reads CASSMDHRGAGYGYTF. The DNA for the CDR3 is TGTGCCAGTAGTATGGATCATCGGGGGGCGGGCTATGGCTACACCTTC.